There are a few counts of the clone carrying this TCR beta chain. The data belong to a study of response to subunit inactivated influenza vaccine. TCRdb re-called the RT-PCR reads with MiXCR, one entry per CDR3 protein. The table has around 520,000 distinct CDR3 sequences, 12% seen once. The receptor was isolated from a man between 45 and 60 years old who received an inactivated influenza vaccine. The sample consisted of PBMCs from blood, taken on the day of vaccination.

The CDR3 sequence is CSVEGARGRLDTDTQYF. DNA for the CDR3: TGCAGCGTCGAGGGGGCACGGGGGCGGCTCGACACAGATACGCAGTATTTT. The chain has TRBV29-1 and TRBJ2-3; a weak D match, TRBD1 (7 bases). Trimming left V 6 bases short and J 2 bases short, with 24 bases between. The CDR3 has 17 residues. The germline V gene has CDR1 SQVTM and CDR2 ANQGSEA.